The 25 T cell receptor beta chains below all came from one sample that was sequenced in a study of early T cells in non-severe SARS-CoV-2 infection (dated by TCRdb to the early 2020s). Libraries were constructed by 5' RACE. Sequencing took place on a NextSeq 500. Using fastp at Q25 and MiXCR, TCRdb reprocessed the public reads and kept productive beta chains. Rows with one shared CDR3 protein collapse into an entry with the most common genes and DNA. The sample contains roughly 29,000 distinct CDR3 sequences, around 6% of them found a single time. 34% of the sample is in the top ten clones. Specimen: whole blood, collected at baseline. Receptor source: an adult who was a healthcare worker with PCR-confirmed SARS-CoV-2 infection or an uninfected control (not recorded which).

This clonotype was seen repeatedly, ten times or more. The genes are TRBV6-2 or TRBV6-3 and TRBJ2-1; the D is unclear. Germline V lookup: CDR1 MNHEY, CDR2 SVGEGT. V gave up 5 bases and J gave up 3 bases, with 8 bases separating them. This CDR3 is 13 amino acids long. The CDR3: CASSASFYNEQFF. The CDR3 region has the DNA TGTGCCAGCAGTGCGTCTTTCTACAATGAGCAGTTCTTC.

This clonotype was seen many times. CDR3 residues: CASSLKGGLEAFF. For the CDR3, the DNA is TGTGCCAGCAGCTTAAAAGGAGGCCTTGAAGCTTTCTTT. The gene calls are TRBV7-3 and TRBJ1-1; D not certain. The ends were cut back, 1 base at V and 7 bases at J, with 10 bases in the middle. Germline V CDR1 and CDR2: SGHTA, FQGTGA. There are 13 residues in the CDR3.

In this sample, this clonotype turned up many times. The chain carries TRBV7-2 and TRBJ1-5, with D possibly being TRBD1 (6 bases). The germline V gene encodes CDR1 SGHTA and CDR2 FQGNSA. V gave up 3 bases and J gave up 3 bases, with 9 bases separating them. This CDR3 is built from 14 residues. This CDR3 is CASSFWGANQPQHF. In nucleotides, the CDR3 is TGTGCCAGCAGCTTTTGGGGGGCCAATCAGCCCCAGCATTTT.

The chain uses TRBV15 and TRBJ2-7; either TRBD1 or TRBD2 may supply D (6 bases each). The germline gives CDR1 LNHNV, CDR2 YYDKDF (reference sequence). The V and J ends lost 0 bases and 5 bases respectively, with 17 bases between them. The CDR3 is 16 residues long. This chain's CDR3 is CATSRDGFGGYNEQYF. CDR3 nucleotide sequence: TGTGCCACCAGCAGAGATGGGTTCGGGGGCTACAACGAGCAGTACTTC.

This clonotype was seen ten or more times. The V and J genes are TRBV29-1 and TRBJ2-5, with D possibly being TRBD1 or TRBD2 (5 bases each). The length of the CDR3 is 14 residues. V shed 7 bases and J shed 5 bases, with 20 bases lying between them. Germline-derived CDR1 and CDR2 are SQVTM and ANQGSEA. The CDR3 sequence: CSASRRGEGETQYF. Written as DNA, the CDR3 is TGCAGCGCCAGCCGAAGAGGGGAAGGGGAGACCCAGTACTTC. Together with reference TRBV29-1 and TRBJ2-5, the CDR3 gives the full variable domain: SAVISQKPSRDICQRGTSLTIQCQVDSQVTMMFWYRQQPGQSLTLIATANQGSEATYESGFVIDKFPISRPNLTFSTLTVSNMSPEDSSIYLCSASRRGEGETQYFGPGTRLLVL.

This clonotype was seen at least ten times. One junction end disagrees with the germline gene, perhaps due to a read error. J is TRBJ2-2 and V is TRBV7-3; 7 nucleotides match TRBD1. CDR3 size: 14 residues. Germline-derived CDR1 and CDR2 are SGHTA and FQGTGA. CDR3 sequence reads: CASSLTGADGELFF. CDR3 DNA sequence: TGTGCCAGCAGCCTAACAGGGGCGGACGGGGAGCTGTTTTTT.

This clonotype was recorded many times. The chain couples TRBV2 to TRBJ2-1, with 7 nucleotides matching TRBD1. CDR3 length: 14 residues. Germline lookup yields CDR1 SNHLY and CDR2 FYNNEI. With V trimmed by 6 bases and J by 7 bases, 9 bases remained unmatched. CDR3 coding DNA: TGTGCCAGCAGGGCCCAACCGACAGGGAATGAGCAGTTCTTC. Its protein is CASRAQPTGNEQFF.

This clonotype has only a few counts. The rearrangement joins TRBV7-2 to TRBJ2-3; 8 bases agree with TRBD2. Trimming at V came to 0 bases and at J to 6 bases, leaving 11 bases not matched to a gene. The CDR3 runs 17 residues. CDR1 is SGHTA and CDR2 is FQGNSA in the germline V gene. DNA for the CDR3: TGTGCCAGCAGCTTAGCGCTAAGCGGGGGCAGAATCGATACGCAGTATTTT. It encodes CASSLALSGGRIDTQYF.

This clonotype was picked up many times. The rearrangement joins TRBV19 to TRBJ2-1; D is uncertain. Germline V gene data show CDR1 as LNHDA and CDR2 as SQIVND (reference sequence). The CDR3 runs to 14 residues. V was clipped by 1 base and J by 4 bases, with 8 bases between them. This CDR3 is CASSIANRYNEQFF. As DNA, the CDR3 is TGTGCCAGTAGTATAGCTAACCGTTACAATGAGCAGTTCTTC.

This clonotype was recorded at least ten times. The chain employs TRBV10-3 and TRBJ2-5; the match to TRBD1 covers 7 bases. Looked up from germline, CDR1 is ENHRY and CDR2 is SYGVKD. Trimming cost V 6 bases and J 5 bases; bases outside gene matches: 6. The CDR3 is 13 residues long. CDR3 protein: CAISRQGAETQYF. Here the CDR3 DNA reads TGTGCCATCAGCAGACAGGGCGCGGAGACCCAGTACTTC.

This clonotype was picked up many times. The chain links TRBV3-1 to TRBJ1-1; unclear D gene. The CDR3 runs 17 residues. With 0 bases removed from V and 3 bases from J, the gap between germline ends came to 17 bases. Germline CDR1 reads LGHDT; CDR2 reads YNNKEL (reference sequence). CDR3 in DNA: TGTGCCAGCAGCCAAGATTCGTGGATGCGAGAAGACACTGAAGCTTTCTTT. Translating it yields CASSQDSWMREDTEAFF.

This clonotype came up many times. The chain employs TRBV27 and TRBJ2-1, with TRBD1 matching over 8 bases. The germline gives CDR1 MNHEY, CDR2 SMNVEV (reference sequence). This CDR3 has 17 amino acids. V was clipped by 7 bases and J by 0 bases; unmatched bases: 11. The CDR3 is CASTPGQGRVSYNEQFF. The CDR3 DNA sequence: TGTGCCAGCACCCCCGGACAGGGAAGGGTCTCCTACAATGAGCAGTTCTTC.

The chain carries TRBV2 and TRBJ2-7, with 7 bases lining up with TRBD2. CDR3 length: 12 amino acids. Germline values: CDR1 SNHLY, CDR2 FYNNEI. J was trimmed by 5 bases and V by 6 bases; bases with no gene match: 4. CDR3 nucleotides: TGTGCCAGCAGAGGGGAGGGTGACGAGCAGTACTTC. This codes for CASRGEGDEQYF.

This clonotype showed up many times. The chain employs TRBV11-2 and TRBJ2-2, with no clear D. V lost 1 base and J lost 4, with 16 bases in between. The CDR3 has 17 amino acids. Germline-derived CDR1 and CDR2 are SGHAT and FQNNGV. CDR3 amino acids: CASSLVWNTHRTGELFF. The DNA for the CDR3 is TGTGCCAGCAGCTTAGTGTGGAACACTCATCGCACCGGGGAGCTGTTTTTT.

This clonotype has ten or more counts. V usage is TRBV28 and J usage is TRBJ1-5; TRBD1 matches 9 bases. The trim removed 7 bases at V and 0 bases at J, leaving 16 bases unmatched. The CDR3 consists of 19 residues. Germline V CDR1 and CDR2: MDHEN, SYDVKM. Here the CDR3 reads CASTSETGQGLYSNQPQHF. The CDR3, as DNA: TGTGCCAGCACCTCAGAGACGGGACAGGGACTCTATAGCAATCAGCCCCAGCATTTT.

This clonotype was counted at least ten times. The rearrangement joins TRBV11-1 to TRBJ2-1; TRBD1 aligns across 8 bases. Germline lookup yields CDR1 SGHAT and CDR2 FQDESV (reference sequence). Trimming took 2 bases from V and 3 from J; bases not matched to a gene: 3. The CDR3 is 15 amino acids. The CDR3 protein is CASSLYGQGYNEQFF. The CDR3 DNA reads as TGTGCCAGCAGCTTATACGGACAGGGCTACAATGAGCAGTTCTTC.

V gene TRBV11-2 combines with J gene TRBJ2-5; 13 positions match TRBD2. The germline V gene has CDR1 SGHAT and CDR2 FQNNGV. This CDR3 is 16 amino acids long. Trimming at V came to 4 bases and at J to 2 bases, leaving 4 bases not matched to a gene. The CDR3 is CASSSGLAGVQETQYF. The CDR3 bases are TGTGCCAGCAGCTCCGGACTAGCGGGAGTACAAGAGACCCAGTACTTC.

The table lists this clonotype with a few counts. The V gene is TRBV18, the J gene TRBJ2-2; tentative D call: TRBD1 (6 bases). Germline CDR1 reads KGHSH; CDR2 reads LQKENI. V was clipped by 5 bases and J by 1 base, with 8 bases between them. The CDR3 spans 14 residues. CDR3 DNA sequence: TGTGCCAGCTCATCGGGACAGAACACCGGGGAGCTGTTTTTT. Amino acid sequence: CASSSGQNTGELFF. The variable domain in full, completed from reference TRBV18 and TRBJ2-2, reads NAGVMQNPRHLVRRRGQEARLRCSPMKGHSHVYWYRQLPEEGLKFMVYLQKENIIDESGMPKERFSAEFPKEGPSILRIQQVVRGDSAAYFCASSSGQNTGELFFGEGSRLTVL.

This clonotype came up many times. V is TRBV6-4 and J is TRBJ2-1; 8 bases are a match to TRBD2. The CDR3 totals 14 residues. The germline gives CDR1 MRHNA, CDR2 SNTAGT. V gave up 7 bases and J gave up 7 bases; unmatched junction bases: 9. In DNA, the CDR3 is TGTGCCAGCACCGGGGGGGCCTGGGATAATGAGCAGTTCTTC. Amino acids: CASTGGAWDNEQFF.

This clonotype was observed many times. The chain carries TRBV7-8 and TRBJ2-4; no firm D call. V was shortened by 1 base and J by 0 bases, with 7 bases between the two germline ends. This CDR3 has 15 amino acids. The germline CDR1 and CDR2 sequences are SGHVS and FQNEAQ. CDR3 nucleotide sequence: TGTGCCAGCAGCTTAGACAGAGTAGCCAAAAACATTCAGTACTTC. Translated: CASSLDRVAKNIQYF.

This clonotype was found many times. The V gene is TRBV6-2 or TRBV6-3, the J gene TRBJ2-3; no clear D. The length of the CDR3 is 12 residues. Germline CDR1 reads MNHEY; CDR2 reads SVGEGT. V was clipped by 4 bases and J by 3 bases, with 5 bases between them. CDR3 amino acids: CASSWGTDTQYF. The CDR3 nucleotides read TGTGCCAGCAGTTGGGGAACAGATACGCAGTATTTT.

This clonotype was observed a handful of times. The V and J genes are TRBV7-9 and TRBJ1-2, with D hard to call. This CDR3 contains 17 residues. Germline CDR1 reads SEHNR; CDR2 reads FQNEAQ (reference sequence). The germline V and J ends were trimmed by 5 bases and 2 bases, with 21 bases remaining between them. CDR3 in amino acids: CASSPRERQTRNYGYTF. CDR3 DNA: TGTGCCAGCAGCCCAAGAGAAAGACAAACTAGGAACTATGGCTACACCTTC.

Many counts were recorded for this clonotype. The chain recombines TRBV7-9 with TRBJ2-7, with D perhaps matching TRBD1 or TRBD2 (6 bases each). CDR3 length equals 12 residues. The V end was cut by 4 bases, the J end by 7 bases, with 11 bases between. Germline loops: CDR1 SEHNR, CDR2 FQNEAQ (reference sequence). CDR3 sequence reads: CASSSQGGEQYF. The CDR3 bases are TGTGCCAGCAGCTCACAGGGAGGTGAGCAGTACTTC.

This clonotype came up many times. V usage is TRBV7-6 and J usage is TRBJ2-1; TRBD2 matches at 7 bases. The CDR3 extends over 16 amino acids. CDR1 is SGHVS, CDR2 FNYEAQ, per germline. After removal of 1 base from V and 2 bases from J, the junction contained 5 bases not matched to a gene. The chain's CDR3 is CASSLEAGSAYNEQFF. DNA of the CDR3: TGTGCCAGCAGCTTAGAAGCGGGATCCGCCTACAATGAGCAGTTCTTC.

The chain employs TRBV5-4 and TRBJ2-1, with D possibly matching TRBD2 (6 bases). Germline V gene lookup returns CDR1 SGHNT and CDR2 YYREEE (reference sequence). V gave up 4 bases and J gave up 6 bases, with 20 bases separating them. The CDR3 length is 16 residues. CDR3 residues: CASSPEWGVMRNEQFF. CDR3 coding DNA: TGTGCCAGCAGCCCGGAATGGGGGGTTATGCGCAATGAGCAGTTCTTC.